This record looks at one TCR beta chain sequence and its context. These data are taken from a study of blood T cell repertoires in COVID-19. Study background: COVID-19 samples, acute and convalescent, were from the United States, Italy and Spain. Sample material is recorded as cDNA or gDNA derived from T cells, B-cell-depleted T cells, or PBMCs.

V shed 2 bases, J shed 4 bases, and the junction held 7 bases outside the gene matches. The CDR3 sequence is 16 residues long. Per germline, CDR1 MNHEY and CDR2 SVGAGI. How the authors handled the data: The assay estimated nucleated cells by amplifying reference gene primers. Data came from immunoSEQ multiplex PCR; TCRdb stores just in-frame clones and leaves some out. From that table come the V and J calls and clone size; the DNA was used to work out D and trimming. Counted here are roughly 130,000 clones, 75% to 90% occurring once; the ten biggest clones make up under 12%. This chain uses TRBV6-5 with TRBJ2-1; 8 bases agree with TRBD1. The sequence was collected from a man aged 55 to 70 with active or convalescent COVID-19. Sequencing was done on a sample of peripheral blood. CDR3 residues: CASSYHLGTGYNEQFF. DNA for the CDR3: TGTGCCAGCAGTTACCATCTAGGGACAGGTTACAATGAGCAGTTCTTC.